The source of this T cell receptor (beta chain) is a study of blood T cell repertoires in COVID-19. Sequenced by immunoSEQ multiplex PCR; TCRdb stores in-frame clones only, minus some. The repertoire has about 82,000 clones, 75% to 90% of them found once; the top ten carry 0.95% to 1.5%. The study drew participants aged roughly 18 to 95 years from 24 US areas. The CDR3 loop spans 16 amino acids. Germline CDR1 reads LGHDT; CDR2 reads YNNKEL (reference sequence). V lost 3 bases and J 1 base, leaving 12 bases between the germline ends. J is TRBJ2-2 and V is TRBV3-1 (or the pseudogene TRBV3-2); a weak D match, TRBD2 (6 bases). The sample was PBMCs or T cells enriched from blood (not recorded which). This sequence originates from a woman in her forties or fifties with acute COVID-19. CDR3 protein: CASSHGSGLNTGELFF. In DNA, the CDR3 is TGTGCCAGCAGCCATGGTAGCGGATTGAACACCGGGGAGCTGTTTTTT.